One T cell receptor (beta chain) is described in this entry. These data belong to a study of technical replicates of blood from a few donors. CDR3 length equals 15 residues. CDR1 and CDR2 from the germline V gene are MNHEY and SVGAGI. V was clipped by 2 bases and J by 1 base, with 9 bases between them. Profiling relied on immunoSEQ multiplex PCR, and the TCRdb table lists in-frame clones only, not all of them. The sample carries some 85,000 clones, about 94% recorded once. The rearrangement links TRBV6-5 to TRBJ2-1; D is possibly TRBD2 (6 bases). This receptor was obtained from a human donor in good health. Sequences were obtained from T cells isolated from PBMCs. As DNA, the CDR3 is TGTGCCAGCAGTTACCTAAGCGGGTCCTACAATGAGCAGTTCTTC. As protein: CASSYLSGSYNEQFF.